This passage covers 22 T cell receptor beta chains from one sample sequenced in a study of CD8 T cells in ankylosing spondylitis. MiXCR was run by TCRdb on the 5' RACE reads, yielding one entry per CDR3 protein. The profile shows about 92,000 distinct CDR3 sequences, 8.5% to 9% of them singletons. The sample comprised blood, either unsorted or a sorted T cell fraction (not recorded which). The receptors come from a male donor with ankylosing spondylitis or in good health (not recorded which).

This clonotype was counted many times. The chain carries TRBV2 and TRBJ2-7; D uncertain. The CDR3 length is 13 residues. Germline lookup yields CDR1 SNHLY and CDR2 FYNNEI. Trimming shortened V by 5 bases and J by 2 bases, and 10 bases separated the two germline ends. The CDR3 is CASSSGFPYEQYF. For the CDR3, the DNA is TGTGCCAGCAGTTCCGGGTTCCCCTACGAGCAGTACTTC.

At least ten counts were recorded for this clonotype. The chain employs TRBV7-3 and TRBJ2-5, with a tentative D call TRBD1 (5 bases). The length of the CDR3 is 14 residues. The V gene lost 5 bases and the J gene lost 0 bases, with 10 bases spanning the gap. Germline assignment: CDR1 SGHTA and CDR2 FQGTGA. As DNA, the CDR3 is TGTGCCAGCAGCGGTGACAGTTACCAAGAGACCCAGTACTTC. This codes for CASSGDSYQETQYF.

This clonotype has a handful of counts. The chain combines TRBV7-2 with TRBJ2-2, with 8 nucleotides matching TRBD1. Germline V gives CDR1 SGHTA, CDR2 FQGNSA. The CDR3 is 16 residues long. Losses at the gene ends were 1 base for V and 1 base for J; bases not matched to a gene: 2. The CDR3 DNA sequence: TGTGCCAGCAGCTTAGGGACAGGGATGAACACCGGGGAGCTGTTTTTT. Its translation: CASSLGTGMNTGELFF.

This clonotype was counted many times. The rearrangement joins TRBV10-3 to TRBJ2-7; TRBD2 agrees at 9 bases. Germline lookup yields CDR1 ENHRY and CDR2 SYGVKD. The junction had 9 bases not matched to a gene; V was cut back by 10 bases and J by 2 bases. This CDR3 comprises 14 residues. CDR3 DNA: TGTGCCACCTTATGGGAGCGGGGGGCCTACGAGCAGTACTTC. Protein: CATLWERGAYEQYF.

This clonotype was seen many times. The chain is built from TRBV3-1 and TRBJ2-3; the D gene is possibly TRBD1 (6 bases). Trimming stripped 1 base from V and 2 bases from J, with 16 bases between. CDR1 and CDR2 from the germline V gene are LGHDT and YNNKEL (reference sequence). The CDR3 loop spans 17 amino acids. The CDR3 bases are TGTGCCAGCAGCCAAGGTTGGAAGGGACAAATCACAGATACGCAGTATTTT. Translation: CASSQGWKGQITDTQYF.

This clonotype showed up many times. The chain has TRBV5-1 and TRBJ2-2; the D gene could be TRBD1 or TRBD2 (5 bases each). CDR1 SGHRS and CDR2 YFSETQ come from the germline V gene. The CDR3 has 15 residues. V was shortened by 0 bases and J by 0 bases, with 6 bases between the two germline ends. The CDR3 nucleotides read TGCGCCAGCAGCTTGGTGGGGGCGAACACCGGGGAGCTGTTTTTT. This encodes CASSLVGANTGELFF.

This clonotype was seen at least ten times. The rearrangement joins TRBV5-5 to TRBJ2-7; 7 bases line up with TRBD1. Per the germline V gene, CDR1 is SGHKS and CDR2 is YYEKEE (reference sequence). The CDR3 is made up of 14 amino acids. V shed 4 bases, J shed 3 bases, and the junction held 7 bases outside the gene matches. CDR3 loop: CASSTRRDSYEQYF. As DNA, the CDR3 is TGTGCCAGCAGCACCCGCCGGGACAGCTACGAGCAGTACTTC.

The chain recombines TRBV7-9 with TRBJ2-2; no clear D. The CDR3 has 12 residues. Trimming stripped 2 bases from V and 5 bases from J, with 3 bases between. Per germline, CDR1 SEHNR and CDR2 FQNEAQ (reference sequence). The CDR3 sequence is CASSLLTGELFF. CDR3 coding DNA: TGTGCCAGCAGCTTACTAACCGGGGAGCTGTTTTTT. The whole variable domain, filled in from reference TRBV7-9 and TRBJ2-2, reads DTGVSQNPRHKITKRGQNVTFRCDPISEHNRLYWYRQTLGQGPEFLTYFQNEAQLEKSRLLSDRFSAERPKGSFSTLEIQRTEQGDSAMYLCASSLLTGELFFGEGSRLTVL.

This clonotype was counted between two and nine times. The chain is built from TRBV27 and TRBJ2-5; TRBD2 aligns across 7 bases. The CDR3 is 16 residues long. Germline V gene sequence: CDR1 MNHEY, CDR2 SMNVEV (reference sequence). V gave up 0 bases and J gave up 1 base; unmatched junction bases: 5. For the CDR3, the DNA is TGTGCCAGCAGTTTATCGGTGACTAGCCTCCAAGAGACCCAGTACTTC. Encoded protein: CASSLSVTSLQETQYF.

This clonotype was seen at least ten times. V usage is TRBV25-1 and J usage is TRBJ2-5; 8 positions agree with TRBD1. V trimming: 7 bases; J trimming: 2 bases; junction bases outside the gene matches: 6. Germline V CDR1 and CDR2: MGHDK, SYGVNS. This CDR3 region has 14 residues. The CDR3 reads CASTTTGAQETQYF. The CDR3 DNA reads TGTGCCAGCACAACGACAGGGGCGCAAGAGACCCAGTACTTC.

CDR3 bases: TGTGCCAGCAGTCCGAGCAAAGTAGCGGGGGGGCAGGATGAGCAGTTCTTC. Translating gives CASSPSKVAGGQDEQFF. The V gene is TRBV7-2, the J gene TRBJ2-1, with TRBD2 matching 11 bases. This CDR3 has 17 residues. V gave up 6 bases and J gave up 8 bases; unmatched junction bases: 15. CDR1 SGHTA and CDR2 FQGNSA come from the germline V gene.

This chain links TRBV7-9 with TRBJ1-4, with TRBD1 as a possible D gene (6 bases). The CDR3 contains 14 residues. The V gene's germline CDR1 is SEHNR and CDR2 FQNEAQ (reference sequence). Deletions cut 8 bases from V and 6 bases from J, with 16 bases between. In DNA, the CDR3 is TGTGCCAGCCCGGGCCCCGGGGGCGATGAAAAACTGTTTTTT. This codes for CASPGPGGDEKLFF.

Many counts were recorded for this clonotype. The chain employs TRBV6-1 and TRBJ1-1; D gene unclear. The V and J ends lost 2 bases and 2 bases respectively, with 9 bases between them. Germline V lookup: CDR1 MNHNS, CDR2 SASEGT. The CDR3 loop spans 14 amino acids. Here the CDR3 DNA reads TGTGCCAGCAGTGAATTTGCAGCTAACACTGAAGCTTTCTTT. This translates into CASSEFAANTEAFF.

The rearrangement joins TRBV7-2 to TRBJ2-7, with a weak D call TRBD2 (5 bases). The V end lost 0 bases, the J end lost 3 bases, and 12 bases lay between the germline ends. The CDR3 runs to 15 residues. Germline lookup yields CDR1 SGHTA and CDR2 FQGNSA. The CDR3 DNA reads as TGTGCCAGCAGCTTAGCGGTAGCGAGTCTCTACGAGCAGTACTTC. As protein: CASSLAVASLYEQYF.

The chain joins TRBV11-1 to TRBJ2-1; D ambiguous. Deletions cut 4 bases from V and 12 bases from J, with 16 bases between. This CDR3 has 13 residues. CDR1 is SGHAT and CDR2 is FQDESV in the germline V gene (reference sequence). Here the CDR3 reads CASSSTTASGQFF. CDR3 in DNA: TGTGCCAGCAGCTCGACAACAGCTTCAGGGCAGTTCTTC.

This clonotype has more than one count but fewer than ten. The chain combines TRBV4-2 with TRBJ2-3; possible D gene TRBD1, 6 bases. This CDR3 contains 17 residues. Between the trimmed V and J ends, which lost 2 bases and 0 bases, there was a span of 15 bases. The V gene's germline CDR1 is LGHNA and CDR2 YNFKEQ. CDR3 sequence: CASSQKAGAESTDTQYF. The DNA of the CDR3 is TGTGCCAGCAGCCAAAAGGCAGGGGCGGAGAGCACAGATACGCAGTATTTT.

This clonotype was observed many times. The chain combines TRBV27 with TRBJ1-4; possible D gene TRBD1, 5 bases. Germline values: CDR1 MNHEY, CDR2 SMNVEV (reference sequence). CDR3 length: 14 amino acids. V gave up 5 bases and J gave up 6 bases, with 13 bases separating them. This CDR3 reads CASSRSWGDEKLFF. The CDR3, as DNA: TGTGCCAGCAGTCGGTCCTGGGGGGATGAAAAACTGTTTTTT.

In this sample, this clonotype turned up many times. The CDR3 sequence: CASSLVLAGGRDTQYF. DNA of the CDR3: TGTGCCAGCAGCTTAGTCCTAGCGGGGGGGCGAGATACGCAGTATTTT. V usage is TRBV7-8 and J usage is TRBJ2-3; TRBD2 matches at 12 bases. In germline, CDR1 is SGHVS, CDR2 FQNEAQ. The CDR3 loop spans 16 amino acids. Losses at the gene ends were 1 base for V and 5 bases for J; bases not matched to a gene: 4.

This clonotype was found many times. The V gene is TRBV20-1, the J gene TRBJ2-5; no reliable D call. Germline assignment: CDR1 DFQATT and CDR2 SNEGSKA (reference sequence). The CDR3 length is 11 residues. V lost 5 bases, J lost 4 bases, and 8 bases lay in between. CDR3 coding DNA: TGCAGTGCTCGGGTGGTAGAGACCCAGTACTTC. This gives the protein CSARVVETQYF.

This rearrangement joins TRBV2 to TRBJ1-4, with 7 bases fitting TRBD1. CDR3 length: 15 residues. The V gene's germline CDR1 is SNHLY and CDR2 FYNNEI. V trimming: 7 bases; J trimming: 7 bases; junction bases outside the gene matches: 12. The CDR3 DNA is TGTGCCAGCAATAGACCTAGAGGGGGCGGTGAAAAACTGTTTTTT. This encodes CASNRPRGGGEKLFF.

This clonotype was seen ten or more times. This chain connects TRBV5-1 to TRBJ1-6; TRBD1 aligns across 8 bases. The CDR3 extends over 15 amino acids. From germline, CDR1 is SGHRS and CDR2 YFSETQ. Trimming took 4 bases from V and 8 from J; bases not matched to a gene: 8. CDR3 in amino acids: CASSIGQGGHSPLHF. CDR3 in DNA: TGCGCCAGCAGCATAGGACAGGGTGGGCATTCACCCCTCCACTTT.

The sample holds many counts of this clonotype. The chain links TRBV19 to TRBJ1-1, with no clear D. Trimming removed 6 bases from V and 6 bases from J, with 14 bases in between. The CDR3 loop spans 13 amino acids. Per germline, CDR1 LNHDA and CDR2 SQIVND (reference sequence). In nucleotides, the CDR3 is TGTGCCAGTAGGTCAGACGGATTTGCTGAAGCTTTCTTT. Protein sequence: CASRSDGFAEAFF.